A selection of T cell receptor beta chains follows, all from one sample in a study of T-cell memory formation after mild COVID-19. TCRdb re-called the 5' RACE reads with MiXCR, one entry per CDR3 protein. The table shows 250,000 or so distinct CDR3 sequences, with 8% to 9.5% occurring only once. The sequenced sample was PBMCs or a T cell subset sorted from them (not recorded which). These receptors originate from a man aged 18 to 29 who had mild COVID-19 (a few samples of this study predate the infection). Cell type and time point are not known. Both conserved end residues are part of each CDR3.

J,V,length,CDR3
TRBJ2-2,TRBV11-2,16,CASNSWGTRNTGELFF
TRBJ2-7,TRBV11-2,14,CASSPIQGFDEQYF
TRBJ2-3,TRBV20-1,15,CSARSQTSTAHTQYF
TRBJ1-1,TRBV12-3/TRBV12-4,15,CASSQGRTLNTEAFF
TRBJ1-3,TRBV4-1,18,CASSQDPGRVGSGNTIYF
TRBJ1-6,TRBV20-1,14,CSASDRANNSPLHF
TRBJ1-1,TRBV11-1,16,CASSLGRLVRNTEAFF
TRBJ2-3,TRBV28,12,CASLRRRGELYF
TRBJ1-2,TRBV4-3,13,CASSQQGRGGYTF
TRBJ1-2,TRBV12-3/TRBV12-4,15,CASSFAGTGPYGYTF
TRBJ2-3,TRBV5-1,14,CASSFSGAADTQYF
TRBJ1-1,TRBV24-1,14,CATSTTGMNTEAFF
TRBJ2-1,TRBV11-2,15,CASSLRQGPYNEQFF
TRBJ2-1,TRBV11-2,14,CASSFSGGANEQFF
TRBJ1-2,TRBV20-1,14,CSARVGDRGHYYTF
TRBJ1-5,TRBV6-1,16,CASDREQLHSNQPQHF
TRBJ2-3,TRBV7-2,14,CASSLGEVTDTQYF
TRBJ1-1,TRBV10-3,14,CAISESSGVTEAFF
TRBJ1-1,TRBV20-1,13,CSARGDRNTEAFF
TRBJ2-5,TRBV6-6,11,CASSGKETQYF
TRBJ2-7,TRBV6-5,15,CASSKTGALGDEQYF
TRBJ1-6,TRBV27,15,CASTLGGRGNSPLHF